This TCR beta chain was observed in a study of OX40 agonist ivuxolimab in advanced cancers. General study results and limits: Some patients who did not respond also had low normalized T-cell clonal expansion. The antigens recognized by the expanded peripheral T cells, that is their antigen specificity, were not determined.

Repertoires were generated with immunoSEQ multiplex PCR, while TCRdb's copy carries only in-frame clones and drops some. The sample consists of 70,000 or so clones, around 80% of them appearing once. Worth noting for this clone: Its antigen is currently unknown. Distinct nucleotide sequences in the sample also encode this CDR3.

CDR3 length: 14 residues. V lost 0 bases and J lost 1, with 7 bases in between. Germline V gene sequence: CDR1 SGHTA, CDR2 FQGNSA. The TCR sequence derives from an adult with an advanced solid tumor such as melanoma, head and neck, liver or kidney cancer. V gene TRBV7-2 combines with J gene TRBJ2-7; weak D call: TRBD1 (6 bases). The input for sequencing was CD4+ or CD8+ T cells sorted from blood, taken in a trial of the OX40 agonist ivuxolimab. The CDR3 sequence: CASSLAGQSYEQYF. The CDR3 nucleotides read TGTGCCAGCAGCTTAGCCGGACAGTCCTACGAGCAGTACTTC.